Below are 27 T cell receptor beta chains sequenced from a single sample in a study of cytomegalovirus exposure and HLA in healthy donors. The method was immunoSEQ multiplex PCR; TCRdb's version includes in-frame clones alone and lacks a portion of them. The sample includes 200,000 to 300,000 clones, about 83% of them seen just once. What was sequenced was PBMCs. The origin of the receptors is a man aged 18 to 29 in good health and CMV-seronegative.

The chain uses TRBV11-2 and TRBJ2-1; D perhaps matches TRBD2 (6 bases). The CDR3 has 14 residues. Germline assignment: CDR1 SGHAT and CDR2 FQNNGV. V dropped 1 base and J dropped 2 bases, with 6 bases sitting between them. The CDR3 region is CASSLGGAYNEQFF. As DNA, the CDR3 is TGTGCCAGCAGCTTAGGGGGGGCCTACAATGAGCAGTTCTTC.

J is TRBJ2-3 and V is TRBV7-6; TRBD2 might be the D (7 bases). Germline-derived CDR1 and CDR2 are SGHVS and FNYEAQ. Trimming left V 6 bases short and J 5 bases short, with 24 bases between. This CDR3 has 17 residues. CDR3 coding DNA: TGTGCCAGCAGTCGAAGGGGGAGGGCAAGTCCCAAAGATACGCAGTATTTT. Residues: CASSRRGRASPKDTQYF.

The chain is built from TRBV6-5 and TRBJ2-2; D is possibly TRBD1 (5 bases). CDR3 length equals 14 residues. The germline V gene encodes CDR1 MNHEY and CDR2 SVGAGI. V was trimmed by 11 bases and J by 1 base, leaving 14 bases between them. The CDR3 is CAAQGAMNTGELFF. CDR3 DNA: TGTGCCGCCCAGGGCGCGATGAACACCGGGGAGCTGTTTTTT.

The V gene is TRBV28, the J gene TRBJ1-2; the D gene is possibly TRBD1 (6 bases). The CDR3 loop spans 13 amino acids. Trimming pared 5 bases from V and 7 bases from J, leaving 14 bases between. Looked up from germline, CDR1 is MDHEN and CDR2 is SYDVKM. The CDR3 region has the DNA TGTGCCAGCAGTCTCGAAACAGGGTCTGGCTACACCTTC. Its protein product is CASSLETGSGYTF.

About this clone itself: One end of the junction varies from germline; a read error may be responsible. V usage is TRBV7-7 and J usage is TRBJ2-2; D unclear. CDR3 size: 13 residues. From germline, CDR1 is SSHAT and CDR2 FNYEAQ (reference sequence). CDR3 DNA: TGTGCTAGCAGCTTAGGTCGGGCCGGGGAGCTGTTTTTT. It translates to CASSLGRAGELFF.

In its sample, this clone was seen a few times. CDR3 DNA: TGTGCCAGCACCACACCTAGCGGGAGTATTGGTAACACCGGGGAGCTGTTTTTT. Encoded protein: CASTTPSGSIGNTGELFF. The gene calls are TRBV28 and TRBJ2-2, with TRBD2 matching 10 bases. The J segment lost 2 bases and the V segment lost 7 bases, leaving 13 bases of the junction unmatched. The CDR3 spans 18 residues. Germline V gene sequence: CDR1 MDHEN, CDR2 SYDVKM.

The chain joins TRBV19 to TRBJ2-3, with 11 positions matching TRBD1. The CDR3 spans 15 residues. CDR1 is LNHDA and CDR2 is SQIVND in the germline V gene (reference sequence). Trimming at V came to 6 bases and at J to 4 bases, leaving 6 bases not matched to a gene. The CDR3 reads CASSRDRGVPDTQYF. The DNA of the CDR3 is TGTGCCAGTAGCCGGGACAGGGGGGTGCCAGATACGCAGTATTTT.

The chain recombines TRBV7-2 with TRBJ2-1; weak D call: TRBD1 (5 bases). Germline loops: CDR1 SGHTA, CDR2 FQGNSA. CDR3 length equals 12 residues. The V and J ends lost 5 bases and 14 bases respectively, with 16 bases between them. The CDR3 DNA follows: TGTGCCAGCAGCGCCACAGGCCCCAGGGAGTTCTTC. This codes for CASSATGPREFF.

This sequence joins TRBV5-1 and TRBJ1-5; 7 bases are a match to TRBD1. Germline assignment: CDR1 SGHRS and CDR2 YFSETQ. CDR3 length: 16 residues. V was pared by 4 bases and J by 9 bases, with 16 bases of the junction left unmatched. DNA of the CDR3: TGCGCCAGCAGCCCGGGAGTTGAAGGGGGCAGCGGGCCCCAGCATTTT. Its protein product is CASSPGVEGGSGPQHF.

This clone was counted a few times. The chain carries TRBV5-8 and TRBJ2-1; D possibly corresponds to TRBD1 (5 bases). There are 15 residues in the CDR3. Germline V lookup: CDR1 SGHTS, CDR2 YDEGEE. V lost 4 bases and J lost 5, with 16 bases in between. CDR3 nucleotides: TGTGCCAGCAGCCAAGGGGCTAGGGCAAACAATGAGCAGTTCTTC. It encodes CASSQGARANNEQFF.

The J gene is TRBJ2-2, the V gene TRBV7-9; no firm D call. Trimming took 5 bases from V and 1 from J, leaving 8 bases between them. Germline CDR1 is SEHNR and CDR2 is FQNEAQ (reference sequence). This CDR3 region has 14 residues. CDR3 nucleotides: TGTGCCAGCAGCCTCACAGAGAACACCGGGGAGCTGTTTTTT. Encoded protein: CASSLTENTGELFF.

The chain employs TRBV4-3 and TRBJ1-4; TRBD1 aligns across 9 bases. The CDR3 runs 16 residues. The germline V gene encodes CDR1 LGHNA and CDR2 YSLEER. The V gene end was trimmed by 0 bases and the J gene end by 5 bases; junction bases not matched to a gene: 4. CDR3 sequence: CASSQDLDRGNEKLFF. In nucleotides, the CDR3 is TGCGCCAGCAGCCAAGATCTCGACAGGGGGAATGAAAAACTGTTTTTT.

The rearrangement links TRBV5-6 to TRBJ1-2; D is unclear. CDR1 SGHDT and CDR2 YYEEEE come from the germline V gene. Between the trimmed V and J ends, which lost 0 bases and 4 bases, there was a span of 13 bases. The CDR3 consists of 15 residues. CDR3 nucleotide sequence: TGTGCCAGCAGCTTGGTGGTCAGCGCGACCTATGGCTACACCTTC. This gives the protein CASSLVVSATYGYTF.

This chain connects TRBV28 to TRBJ1-3, with a tentative D call TRBD1 (6 bases). This CDR3 has 14 residues. Germline CDR1 is MDHEN and CDR2 is SYDVKM. The ends were cut back, 11 bases at V and 0 bases at J, with 14 bases in the middle. In DNA form, the CDR3 reads TGTGCCGGAGGTGGGGACACCTCTGGAAACACCATATATTTT. Translated, it gives CAGGGDTSGNTIYF.

The chain is built from TRBV28 and TRBJ2-1; TRBD2 agrees at 9 bases. The CDR3 consists of 15 residues. Germline V CDR1 and CDR2: MDHEN, SYDVKM. Trimming removed 4 bases from V and 8 bases from J; junction bases left unmatched: 9. This CDR3 is CASSSAGTSSHEQFF. In nucleotides, the CDR3 is TGTGCCAGCAGTTCAGCCGGGACTAGCTCTCATGAGCAGTTCTTC.

The chain combines TRBV28 with TRBJ1-2; 8 nucleotides align to TRBD1. V shed 5 bases, J shed 2 bases, and the junction held 1 base outside the gene matches. The V gene's germline CDR1 is MDHEN and CDR2 SYDVKM. This CDR3 is built from 13 residues. This CDR3 reads CASSTGGNYGYTF. CDR3 sequence (DNA): TGTGCCAGCAGTACAGGGGGAAACTATGGCTACACCTTC.

As DNA, the CDR3 is TGTGCCAGCAGCTTAGGAGGTTCCTACAATGAGCAGTTCTTC. Translated: CASSLGGSYNEQFF. This chain connects TRBV7-8 to TRBJ2-1; no reliable D call. The CDR3 is 14 amino acids. V gave up 1 base and J gave up 1 base, with 5 bases separating them. Germline lookup yields CDR1 SGHVS and CDR2 FQNEAQ.

This clone has a handful of counts. The chain couples TRBV7-9 to TRBJ1-2, with D unclear. V lost 7 bases to trimming and J lost 2 bases, with 8 bases between them. Germline CDR1 reads SEHNR; CDR2 reads FQNEAQ (reference sequence). The CDR3 has 12 residues. CDR3 bases: TGTGCCAGCACCTCGTCGAACTATGGCTACACCTTC. Its translation: CASTSSNYGYTF.

The V gene is TRBV9, the J gene TRBJ2-7; 10 bases match TRBD1. CDR1 and CDR2 (germline): SGDLS, YYNGEE. CDR3 length: 15 amino acids. Losses at the gene ends were 0 bases for V and 5 bases for J; bases not matched to a gene: 5. In DNA form, the CDR3 reads TGTGCCAGCAGCGTAGCCGGGACAGGGGTCAACGAGCAGTACTTC. This encodes CASSVAGTGVNEQYF.

The rearrangement uses TRBV7-2 and TRBJ2-1; D possibly corresponds to TRBD1 (8 bases). There are 13 residues in the CDR3. Trimming stripped 8 bases from V and 7 bases from J, with 15 bases between. Germline V gene data show CDR1 as SGHTA and CDR2 as FQGNSA. For the CDR3, the DNA is TGTGCCAGCCTCAACAGGGGGGGTAATGAGCAGTTCTTC. It codes for CASLNRGGNEQFF. Full variable domain (rest looked up from reference TRBV7-2 and TRBJ2-1): GAGVSQSPSNKVTEKGKDVELRCDPISGHTALYWYRQSLGQGLEFLIYFQGNSAPDKSGLPSDRFSAERTGGSVSTLTIQRTQQEDSAVYLCASLNRGGNEQFFGPGTRLTVL.

V usage is TRBV6-5 and J usage is TRBJ1-2; the match to TRBD1 covers 8 bases. There are 15 residues in the CDR3. Trimming at V came to 6 bases and at J to 2 bases, leaving 8 bases not matched to a gene. Germline V gene sequence: CDR1 MNHEY, CDR2 SVGAGI. The CDR3 loop reads CASRTKTGVNYGYTF. The CDR3 region has the DNA TGTGCCAGCAGAACTAAGACAGGGGTGAACTATGGCTACACCTTC.

V and J are TRBV5-1 and TRBJ2-3, with D perhaps matching TRBD2 (5 bases). Germline CDR1 is SGHRS and CDR2 is YFSETQ. V dropped 7 bases and J dropped 0 bases, with 12 bases sitting between them. This CDR3 comprises 14 residues. The CDR3 sequence is CASHEPGSTDTQYF. CDR3 in DNA: TGCGCCAGCCACGAGCCGGGGAGCACAGATACGCAGTATTTT.

The chain is built from TRBV7-9 and TRBJ1-2; TRBD1 is a possible D gene (5 bases). CDR1 and CDR2 from the germline V gene are SEHNR and FQNEAQ (reference sequence). This CDR3 comprises 13 residues. V dropped 4 bases and J dropped 5 bases, with 11 bases sitting between them. CDR3 sequence (DNA): TGTGCCAGCAGCTCCCAGGGTTTTTATGGCTACACCTTC. Its translation is CASSSQGFYGYTF.

The V and J genes are TRBV4-1 and TRBJ1-1; D perhaps matches TRBD1 (5 bases). Deletions cut 1 base from V and 8 bases from J, with 11 bases between. The CDR3 covers 13 residues. CDR1 is MGHRA, CDR2 YSYEKL, per germline. CDR3 nucleotide sequence: TGCGCCAGCAGCCAAGTAGGGGCGGTCGAAGCTTTCTTT. Translation: CASSQVGAVEAFF.

CDR3 DNA sequence: TGTGCCAGCAGTTTCAGGGGCGGCTACACCTTC. The encoded protein is CASSFRGGYTF. V usage is TRBV6-1 and J usage is TRBJ1-2, with D tentatively TRBD1 (6 bases). With 5 bases removed from V and 8 bases from J, the gap between germline ends came to 9 bases. The V gene's germline CDR1 is MNHNS and CDR2 SASEGT. This CDR3 is built from 11 residues.

This rearrangement joins TRBV7-2 to TRBJ2-1, with unresolved D. Germline assignment: CDR1 SGHTA and CDR2 FQGNSA. This CDR3 is 12 amino acids long. V lost 6 bases, J lost 5 bases, and 8 bases lay in between. CDR3 DNA: TGTGCCAGCAGTCCTACGAACAATGAGCAGTTCTTC. This encodes CASSPTNNEQFF.

The genes are TRBV11-2 and TRBJ2-7; TRBD2 is a possible D gene (6 bases). The CDR3 loop spans 13 amino acids. Germline lookup yields CDR1 SGHAT and CDR2 FQNNGV. The V gene lost 4 bases and the J gene lost 6 bases, with 13 bases spanning the gap. CDR3 DNA: TGTGCCAGCAGCTCTATGGGGGGTGGCGAGCAGTACTTC. Residues: CASSSMGGGEQYF.